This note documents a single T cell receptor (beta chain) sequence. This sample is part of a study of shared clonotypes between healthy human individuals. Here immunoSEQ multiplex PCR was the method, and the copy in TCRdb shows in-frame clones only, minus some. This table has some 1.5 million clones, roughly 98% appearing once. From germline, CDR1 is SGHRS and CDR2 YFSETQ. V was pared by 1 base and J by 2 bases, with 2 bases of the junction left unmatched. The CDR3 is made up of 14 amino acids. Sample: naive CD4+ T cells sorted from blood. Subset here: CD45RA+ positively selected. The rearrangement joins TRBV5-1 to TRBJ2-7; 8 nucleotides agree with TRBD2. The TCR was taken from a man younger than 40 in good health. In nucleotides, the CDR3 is TGCGCCAGCAGCTTGACTAGCGGAGCCTACGAGCAGTACTTC. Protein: CASSLTSGAYEQYF.